This T cell receptor (beta chain) was sequenced in a study of response to subunit inactivated influenza vaccine. This clonotype appeared a few times. TCRdb independently ran MiXCR on the RT-PCR reads; one entry per CDR3 protein. Found here are 150,000 to 200,000 distinct CDR3 sequences, about 11% of them singletons; the top ten hold under 15%. This CDR3 comprises 18 residues. The trim removed 2 bases at V and 1 base at J, leaving 6 bases unmatched. Germline V CDR1 and CDR2: DFQATT, SNEGSKA (reference sequence). The chain couples TRBV20-1 to TRBJ2-2; 14 bases are shared with TRBD2. The specimen comprised non-naive T cells sorted from PBMCs, sampled 45 days after vaccination. The sequence derives from a man between 45 and 60 years old who received an inactivated influenza vaccine. The CDR3: CSARLLGTSGGNTGELFF. In DNA form, the CDR3 reads TGCAGTGCTAGACTACTAGGGACTAGCGGGGGGAACACCGGGGAGCTGTTTTTT.